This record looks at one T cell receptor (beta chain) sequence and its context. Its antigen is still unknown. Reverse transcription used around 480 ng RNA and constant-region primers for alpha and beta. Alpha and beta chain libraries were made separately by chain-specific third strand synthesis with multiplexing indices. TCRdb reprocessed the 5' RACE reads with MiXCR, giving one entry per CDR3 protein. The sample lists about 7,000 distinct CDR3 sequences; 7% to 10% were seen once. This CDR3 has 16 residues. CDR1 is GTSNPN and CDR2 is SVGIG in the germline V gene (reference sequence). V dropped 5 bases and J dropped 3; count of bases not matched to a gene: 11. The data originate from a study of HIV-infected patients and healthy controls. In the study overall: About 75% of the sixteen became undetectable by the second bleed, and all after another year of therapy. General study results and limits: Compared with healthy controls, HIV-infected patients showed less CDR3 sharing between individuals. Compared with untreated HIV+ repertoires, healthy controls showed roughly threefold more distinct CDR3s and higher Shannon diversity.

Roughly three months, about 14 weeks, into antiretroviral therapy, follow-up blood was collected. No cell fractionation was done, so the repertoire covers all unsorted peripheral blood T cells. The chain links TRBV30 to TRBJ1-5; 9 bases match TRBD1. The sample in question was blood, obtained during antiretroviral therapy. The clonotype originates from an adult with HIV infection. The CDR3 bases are TGTGCCTGGGGTCAAAAAGGGACAGGGACCAATCAGCCCCAGCATTTT. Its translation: CAWGQKGTGTNQPQHF.